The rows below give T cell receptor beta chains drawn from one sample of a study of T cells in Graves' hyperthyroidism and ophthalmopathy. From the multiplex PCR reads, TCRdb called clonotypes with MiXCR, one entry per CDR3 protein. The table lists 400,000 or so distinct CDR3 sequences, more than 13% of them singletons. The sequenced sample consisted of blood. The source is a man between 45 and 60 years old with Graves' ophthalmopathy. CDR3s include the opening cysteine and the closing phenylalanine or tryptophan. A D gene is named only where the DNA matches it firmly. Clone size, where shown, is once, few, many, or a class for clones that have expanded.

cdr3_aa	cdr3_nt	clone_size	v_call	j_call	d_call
CSAPSLGGASYEQYF	TGCAGTGCTCCTAGCCTAGGGGGGGCCTCCTACGAGCAGTACTTC	many	TRBV20-1	TRBJ2-7	-
CASKVDRSTGELFF	TGTGCCAGCAAGGTAGACCGAAGCACCGGGGAGCTGTTTTTT	few	TRBV2	TRBJ2-2	-
CSAKTSGRWDNEQFF	TGCAGTGCCAAGACTAGCGGGAGGTGGGACAATGAGCAGTTCTTC	-	TRBV20-1	TRBJ2-1	TRBD2
CASSSGPHGTGRGNIQYF	TGTGCCAGCAGTTCTGGACCTCACGGGACAGGGCGGGGAAACATTCAGTACTTC	many	TRBV12-3/TRBV12-4	TRBJ2-4	TRBD1
CASGIGGIPSNEQFF	TGTGCCAGCGGGATAGGCGGGATCCCTTCCAATGAGCAGTTCTTC	-	TRBV2	TRBJ2-1	-
CASSYSILQSGELFF	TGTGCCAGCAGTTACTCGATATTACAATCCGGGGAGCTGTTTTTT	many	TRBV6-2/TRBV6-3	TRBJ2-2	-
CSAWSYEQYF	TGCAGTGCGTGGAGCTACGAGCAGTACTTC	many	TRBV20-1	TRBJ2-7	-
CSAQQGFFAWEQYF	TGCAGTGCGCAACAGGGTTTCTTCGCTTGGGAGCAGTACTTC	many	TRBV20-1	TRBJ2-7	-
CASSLASVAGDIHEQFF	TGCGCCAGCAGCTTGGCTTCGGTAGCGGGAGACATTCATGAGCAGTTCTTC	many	TRBV5-1	TRBJ2-1	TRBD2
CSAFSGSSQTQYF	TGCAGCGCCTTTAGCGGGAGTTCGCAGACCCAGTACTTC	many	TRBV29-1	TRBJ2-5	TRBD2
CASSQDGQGTYGYTF	TGCGCCAGCAGCCAAGATGGACAGGGGACCTATGGCTACACCTTC	-	TRBV4-1	TRBJ1-2	TRBD1
CAISRTSGRGDEQFF	TGTGCCATCAGCAGGACTAGCGGGAGAGGCGATGAGCAGTTCTTC	many	TRBV10-3	TRBJ2-1	TRBD2
CASSIGGTVMNTEAFF	TGTGCCAGTAGTATAGGGGGCACCGTGATGAACACTGAAGCTTTCTTT	many	TRBV19	TRBJ1-1	-
CASTPGGETQYF	TGTGCTAGCACCCCTGGGGGGGAGACCCAGTACTTC	many	TRBV7-7	TRBJ2-5	-
CASSYSSGLLGTLHF	TGTGCCAGCAGTTACTCCTCGGGGCTACTAGGCACCCTCCACTTT	few	TRBV6-6	TRBJ1-6	-
CASSFRVLNEQFF	TGTGCCAGCAGCTTTCGGGTCCTCAATGAGCAGTTCTTC	few	TRBV7-8	TRBJ2-1	-
CATTGFGNTIYF	TGTGCCACAACAGGGTTCGGAAACACCATATATTTT	few	TRBV19	TRBJ1-3	-
CAWSGTSGSFEQYF	TGTGCCTGGAGTGGGACTAGCGGGAGCTTCGAGCAGTACTTC	-	TRBV30	TRBJ2-7	TRBD2
CASSRNRDSYNEQFF	TGTGCCAGTAGTAGAAACCGGGACTCTTACAATGAGCAGTTCTTC	-	TRBV19	TRBJ2-1	-
CASSRRGLYNEQFF	TGTGCCAGCAGTAGACGGGGCCTTTACAATGAGCAGTTCTTC	many	TRBV28	TRBJ2-1	-
CASSRGGRTEAFF	TGTGCCAGCAGCAGGGGGGGAAGGACTGAAGCTTTCTTT	many	TRBV12-3/TRBV12-4	TRBJ1-1	TRBD1
CASSYGGGARNYEQYF	TGTGCCAGCAGCTACGGGGGGGGAGCCCGAAACTACGAGCAGTACTTC	many	TRBV7-9	TRBJ2-7	TRBD2
CSASQWQGHQETQYF	TGCAGTGCTAGTCAGTGGCAGGGGCACCAAGAGACCCAGTACTTC	many	TRBV20-1	TRBJ2-5	-
CAWSVGGEVGYTF	TGTGCCTGGAGTGTAGGTGGAGAAGTGGGCTACACCTTC	many	TRBV30	TRBJ1-2	-
CASRGGGLADTQYF	TGTGCCAGCAGGGGAGGCGGGCTTGCAGATACGCAGTATTTT	many	TRBV5-8	TRBJ2-3	-
CASSQLSATNSPLHF	TGTGCCAGCAGCCAGCTAAGCGCTACTAATTCACCCCTCCACTTT	-	TRBV14	TRBJ1-6	-
CSASPLEERVDTQYF	TGCAGTGCTAGCCCTCTAGAGGAGCGTGTGGATACGCAGTATTTT	many	TRBV20-1	TRBJ2-3	-
CATSDWGDGYTF	TGTGCCACCAGTGATTGGGGGGATGGCTACACCTTC	few	TRBV24-1	TRBJ1-2	-
CASGQGSFNYGYTF	TGCGCCAGCGGACAGGGGAGTTTTAACTATGGCTACACCTTC	-	TRBV4-1	TRBJ1-2	TRBD1
CASSQDLGQSSYNEQFF	TGCGCCAGCAGCCAAGATCTAGGGCAGAGCTCCTACAATGAGCAGTTCTTC	many	TRBV4-1	TRBJ2-1	-
CASSIAASTDTQYF	TGTGCCAGCTCGATAGCGGCTAGCACAGATACGCAGTATTTT	many	TRBV12-3/TRBV12-4	TRBJ2-3	-
CASSTGTGSLETQYF	TGTGCCAGCAGCACCGGGACAGGGAGTTTGGAGACCCAGTACTTC	many	TRBV9	TRBJ2-5	TRBD1
CASSQRSGRESQFF	TGTGCCAGCAGCCAACGTAGCGGGAGGGAGAGCCAGTTCTTC	-	TRBV4-2	TRBJ2-1	TRBD2
CASSFEGTEAFF	TGCGCCAGCAGCTTCGAGGGCACTGAAGCTTTCTTT	many	TRBV5-1	TRBJ1-1	-
CASSRHRSYLGNEQFF	TGTGCCAGCAGCCGTCACAGGAGCTACCTAGGTAATGAGCAGTTCTTC	many	TRBV14	TRBJ2-1	-
CSARVAGAPQTQYF	TGCAGTGCTAGAGTCGCGGGAGCCCCTCAAACGCAGTATTTT	few	TRBV20-1	TRBJ2-3	TRBD2
CASSVASGRGTDTQYF	TGTGCCAGCAGCGTGGCTAGCGGGAGGGGCACAGATACGCAGTATTTT	many	TRBV7-2	TRBJ2-3	TRBD2
CSAESGGHYEQYF	TGCAGTGCTGAGTCGGGAGGGCACTACGAGCAGTACTTC	many	TRBV20-1	TRBJ2-7	TRBD2
CASSPAVYEQYF	TGTGCCAGCAGTCCCGCTGTCTACGAGCAGTACTTC	-	TRBV6-2/TRBV6-3	TRBJ2-7	-
CASPGTGRQKETQYF	TGTGCCAGCCCAGGGACGGGGAGACAGAAAGAGACCCAGTACTTC	few	TRBV18	TRBJ2-5	-